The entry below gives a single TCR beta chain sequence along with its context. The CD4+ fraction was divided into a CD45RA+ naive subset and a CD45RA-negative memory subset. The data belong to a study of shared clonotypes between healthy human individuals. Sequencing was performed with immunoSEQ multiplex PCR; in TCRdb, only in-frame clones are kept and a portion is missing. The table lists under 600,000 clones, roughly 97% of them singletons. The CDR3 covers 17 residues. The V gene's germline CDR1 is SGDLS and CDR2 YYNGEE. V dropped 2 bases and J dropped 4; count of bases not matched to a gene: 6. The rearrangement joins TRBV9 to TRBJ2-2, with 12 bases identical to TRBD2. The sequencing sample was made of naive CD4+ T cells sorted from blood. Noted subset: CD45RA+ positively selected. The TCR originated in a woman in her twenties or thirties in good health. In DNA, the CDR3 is TGTGCCAGCAGCGTTGGACTAGCGGGGTCGGGCACCGGGGAGCTGTTTTTT. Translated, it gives CASSVGLAGSGTGELFF. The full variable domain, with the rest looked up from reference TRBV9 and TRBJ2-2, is DSGVTQTPKHLITATGQRVTLRCSPRSGDLSVYWYQQSLDQGLQFLIQYYNGEERAKGNILERFSAQQFPDLHSELNLSSLELGDSALYFCASSVGLAGSGTGELFFGEGSRLTVL.